This T cell receptor beta chain emerged from a study of breast tumors, draining lymph nodes, adjacent tissues. Axillary draining lymph nodes of breast cancer patients supplied the node samples. Study-level findings and limits: Most tumor T cells seemingly derive from lymph node, then expand in tumor. Luminal-like breast cancer showed significantly higher tumor–nontumor repertoire similarity than basal-like. Tumor repertoires ranked between lymph nodes and nontumor tissue in diversity, with V and J gene preferences.

The table lists this clonotype with many counts. The antigen is unknown. The ends were cut back, 8 bases at V and 8 bases at J, with 15 bases in the middle. The CDR3 is made up of 12 amino acids. CDR1 and CDR2 (germline): SGHTA, FQGNSA. TCRdb passed the multiplex PCR reads through MiXCR, listing each CDR3 protein once. The data hold 190,000 or so distinct CDR3 sequences, with around 29% observed a single time. V is TRBV7-2 and J is TRBJ1-2; D may be TRBD1 (6 bases). The sample comprised axillary lymph node tissue. The TCR sequence derives from a female donor with breast cancer. Some clones in this sample may be carry-over from other donors' samples. The CDR3 spells CASAAGARGYTF. As DNA, the CDR3 is TGTGCCAGCGCAGCGGGGGCAAGGGGCTACACCTTC. Full variable domain (missing parts from reference TRBV7-2 and TRBJ1-2): GAGVSQSPSNKVTEKGKDVELRCDPISGHTALYWYRQSLGQGLEFLIYFQGNSAPDKSGLPSDRFSAERTGGSVSTLTIQRTQQEDSAVYLCASAAGARGYTFGSGTRLTVV.